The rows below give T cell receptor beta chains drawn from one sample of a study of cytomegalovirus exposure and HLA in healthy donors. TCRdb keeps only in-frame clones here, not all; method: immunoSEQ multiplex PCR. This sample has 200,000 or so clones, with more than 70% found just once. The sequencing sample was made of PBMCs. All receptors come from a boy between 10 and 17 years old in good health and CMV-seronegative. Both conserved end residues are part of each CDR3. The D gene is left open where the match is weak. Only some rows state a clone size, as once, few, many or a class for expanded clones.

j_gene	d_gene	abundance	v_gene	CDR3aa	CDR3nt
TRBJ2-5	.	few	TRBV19	CASSISIGGETQYF	TGTGCCAGTAGTATTTCTATAGGGGGAGAGACCCAGTACTTC
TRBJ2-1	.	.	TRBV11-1	CASSFGSGAISYNEQFF	TGTGCCAGCAGCTTTGGGTCGGGAGCCATCTCCTACAATGAGCAGTTCTTC
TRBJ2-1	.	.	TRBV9	CASSVFGLPDNEQFF	TGTGCCAGCAGCGTATTTGGGCTACCGGACAATGAGCAGTTCTTC
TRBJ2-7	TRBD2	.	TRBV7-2	CASSSGLGLTTYEQYF	TGTGCCAGCAGCTCCGGGTTGGGACTAACCACCTACGAGCAGTACTTC
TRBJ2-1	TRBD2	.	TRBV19	CASSKGLAGLTYNEQFF	TGTGCCAGTAGTAAGGGACTAGCGGGTTTAACCTACAATGAGCAGTTCTTC
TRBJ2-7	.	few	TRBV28	CASSFQGRLVEQYF	TGTGCCAGCAGTTTTCAGGGCCGGCTCGTCGAGCAGTACTTC
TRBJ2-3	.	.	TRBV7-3	CASSLRRGYTDTQYF	TGTGCCAGCAGCTTACGGCGGGGCTACACAGATACGCAGTATTTT
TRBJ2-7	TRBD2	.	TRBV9	CASSGEASGRAYEQYF	TGTGCCAGCAGCGGCGAGGCTAGCGGGAGGGCGTACGAGCAGTACTTC
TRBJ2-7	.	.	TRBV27	CASSKSAFYEQYF	TGTGCCAGCAGTAAAAGCGCCTTCTACGAGCAGTACTTC
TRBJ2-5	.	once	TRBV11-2	CASSILPYGIQETQYF	TGTGCCAGCAGCATCCTCCCCTACGGGATCCAAGAGACCCAGTACTTC
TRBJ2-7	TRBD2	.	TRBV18	CASSPFSRGRSYEQYF	TGTGCCAGCTCCCCCTTTAGTCGCGGGAGGTCCTACGAGCAGTACTTC
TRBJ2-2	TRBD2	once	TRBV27	CASSLGMTSSNTGELFF	TGTGCCAGCAGTTTGGGTATGACTAGCTCGAACACCGGGGAGCTGTTTTTT
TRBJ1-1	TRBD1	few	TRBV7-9	CASSSKTGGTRGTEAFF	TGTGCCAGCAGCTCGAAGACAGGGGGCACAAGAGGCACTGAAGCTTTCTTT
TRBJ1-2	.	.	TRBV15	CATSPGDGYTF	TGTGCCACCAGTCCAGGGGATGGCTACACCTTC
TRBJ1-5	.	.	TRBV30	CAWSVSTGRGQPQHF	TGTGCCTGGAGTGTTAGTACAGGGCGAGGTCAGCCCCAGCATTTT
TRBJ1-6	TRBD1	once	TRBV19	CASSGQGAYNSPLHF	TGTGCCAGCTCTGGACAGGGGGCCTATAATTCACCCCTCCACTTT
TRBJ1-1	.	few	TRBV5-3	CARSLEVRNRRFLEAFF	TGTGCCAGAAGCTTGGAAGTAAGGAACAGGCGGTTTCTTGAAGCTTTCTTT
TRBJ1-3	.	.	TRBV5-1	CASSEGSGNTIYF	TGCGCCAGCAGCGAGGGTTCTGGAAACACCATATATTTT
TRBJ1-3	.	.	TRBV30	CAWSVRGGFGNTIYF	TGTGCCTGGAGTGTACGGGGGGGCTTTGGAAACACCATATATTTT
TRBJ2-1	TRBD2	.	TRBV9	CASSVEGLASYNEQFF	TGTGCCAGCAGCGTAGAAGGACTAGCTAGTTACAATGAGCAGTTCTTC
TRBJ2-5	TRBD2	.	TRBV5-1	CASSPRLAGASETQYF	TGCGCCAGCAGCCCACGGCTAGCGGGAGCATCGGAGACCCAGTACTTC
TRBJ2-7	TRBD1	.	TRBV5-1	CASSRDRGHSYEQYF	TGCGCCAGCAGTCGGGACAGGGGGCACTCCTACGAGCAGTACTTC
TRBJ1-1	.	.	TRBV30	CASTMNTEAFF	TGTGCCTCTACCATGAACACTGAAGCTTTCTTT
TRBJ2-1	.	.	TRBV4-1	CASSQGAAFSYNEQFF	TGCGCCAGCAGCCAAGGTGCGGCTTTCTCCTACAATGAGCAGTTCTTC
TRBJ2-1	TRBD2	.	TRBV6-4	CASSDWGGRDEQFF	TGTGCCAGCAGTGACTGGGGGGGGAGAGATGAGCAGTTCTTC
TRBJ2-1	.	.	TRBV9	CASSVGAVYNEQFF	TGTGCCAGCAGCGTAGGGGCTGTTTACAATGAGCAGTTCTTC
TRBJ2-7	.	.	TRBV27	CASTPGVNGVYEQYF	TGTGCCAGCACCCCGGGGGTAAATGGGGTCTACGAGCAGTACTTC